This T cell receptor (beta chain) was profiled in a study of blood T cell repertoires in COVID-19. Study as a whole: Specimens from acute and convalescent COVID-19 originated in the United States, Italy and Spain. T cells, B-cell-depleted T cells, or PBMCs supplied cDNA or gDNA.

Trimming took off 0 bases at V and 8 bases at J, with 8 bases between the two ends. The CDR3 contains 12 residues. CDR1 and CDR2 (germline): SGHRS, YFSETQ. Assay: immunoSEQ multiplex PCR; the TCRdb copy retains only in-frame clones and omits some. Of 200,000 or so clones in the sample, approximately 83% are singletons; the top ten hold 4.5% to 5%. This clone has only one observation. Other DNA sequences from this sample encode an identical CDR3 as well. Exposed enrollees encountered a COVID-19 case at some point within 2 weeks before study entry. Sequences were obtained from PBMCs or T cells enriched from blood (not recorded which). The rearrangement uses TRBV5-1 and TRBJ1-2; D ambiguous. This clonotype was obtained from a woman in her 50s who had been exposed to COVID-19. The CDR3 protein is CASSLDREGYTF. CDR3 sequence (DNA): TGCGCCAGCAGCTTGGACCGGGAAGGCTACACCTTC.